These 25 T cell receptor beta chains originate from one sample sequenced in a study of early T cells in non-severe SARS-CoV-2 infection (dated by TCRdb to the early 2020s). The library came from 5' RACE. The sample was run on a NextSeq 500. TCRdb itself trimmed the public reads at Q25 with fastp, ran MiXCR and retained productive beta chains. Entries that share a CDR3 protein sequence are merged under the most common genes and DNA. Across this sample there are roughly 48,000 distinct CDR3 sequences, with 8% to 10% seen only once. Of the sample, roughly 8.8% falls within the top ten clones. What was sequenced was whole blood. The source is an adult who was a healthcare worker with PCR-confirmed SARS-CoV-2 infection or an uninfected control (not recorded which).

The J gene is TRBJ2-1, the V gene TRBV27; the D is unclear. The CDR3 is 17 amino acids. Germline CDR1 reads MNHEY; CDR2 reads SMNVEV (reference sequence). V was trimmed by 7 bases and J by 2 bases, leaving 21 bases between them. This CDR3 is CASTRSELRQAYNEQFF. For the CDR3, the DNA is TGTGCCAGCACCCGGAGTGAACTCCGGCAGGCCTACAATGAGCAGTTCTTC.

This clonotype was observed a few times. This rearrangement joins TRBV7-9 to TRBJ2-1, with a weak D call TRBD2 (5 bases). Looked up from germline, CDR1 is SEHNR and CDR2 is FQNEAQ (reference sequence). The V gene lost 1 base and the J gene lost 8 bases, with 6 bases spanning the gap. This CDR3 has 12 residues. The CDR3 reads CASSLVAYEQFF. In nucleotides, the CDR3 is TGTGCCAGCAGCTTAGTAGCGTATGAGCAGTTCTTC.

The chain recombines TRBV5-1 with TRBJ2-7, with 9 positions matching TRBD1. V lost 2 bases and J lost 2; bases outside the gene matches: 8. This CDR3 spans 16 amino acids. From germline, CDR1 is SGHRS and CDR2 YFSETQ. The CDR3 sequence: CASSLRDRVGAYEQYF. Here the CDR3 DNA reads TGCGCCAGCAGCTTAAGGGACAGGGTCGGCGCCTACGAGCAGTACTTC.

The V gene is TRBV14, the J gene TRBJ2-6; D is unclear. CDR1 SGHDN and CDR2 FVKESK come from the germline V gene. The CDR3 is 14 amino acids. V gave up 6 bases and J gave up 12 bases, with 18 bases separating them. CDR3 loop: CASRPDPSAGVLTF. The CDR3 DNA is TGTGCCAGCAGACCGGACCCCTCTGCCGGCGTCCTGACTTTC.

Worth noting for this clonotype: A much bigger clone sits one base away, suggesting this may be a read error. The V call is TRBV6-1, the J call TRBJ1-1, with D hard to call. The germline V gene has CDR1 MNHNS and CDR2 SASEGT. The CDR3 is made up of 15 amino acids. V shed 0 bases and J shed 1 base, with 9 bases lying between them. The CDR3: CASSEALGRNTEAFF. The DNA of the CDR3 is TGTGCCAGCAGTGAAGCGCTGGGGAGGAACACTGAAGCTTTCTTT.

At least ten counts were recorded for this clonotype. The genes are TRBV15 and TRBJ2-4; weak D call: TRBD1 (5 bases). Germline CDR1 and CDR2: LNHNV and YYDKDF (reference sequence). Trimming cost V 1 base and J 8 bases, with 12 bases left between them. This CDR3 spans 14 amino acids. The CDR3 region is CATSRVQEGHIQYF. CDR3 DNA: TGTGCCACCAGCAGAGTACAGGAAGGGCACATTCAGTACTTC. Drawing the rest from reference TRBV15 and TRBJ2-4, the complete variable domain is DAMVIQNPRYQVTQFGKPVTLSCSQTLNHNVMYWYQQKSSQAPKLLFHYYDKDFNNEADTPDNFQSRRPNTSFCFLDIRSPGLGDTAMYLCATSRVQEGHIQYFGAGTRLSVL.

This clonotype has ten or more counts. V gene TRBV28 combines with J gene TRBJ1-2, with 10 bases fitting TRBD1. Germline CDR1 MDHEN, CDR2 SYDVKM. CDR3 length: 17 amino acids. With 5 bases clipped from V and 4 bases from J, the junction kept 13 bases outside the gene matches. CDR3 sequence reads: CASSNSGLGTGAYGYTF. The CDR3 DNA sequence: TGTGCCAGCAGTAACTCCGGGCTAGGGACAGGGGCCTATGGCTACACCTTC.

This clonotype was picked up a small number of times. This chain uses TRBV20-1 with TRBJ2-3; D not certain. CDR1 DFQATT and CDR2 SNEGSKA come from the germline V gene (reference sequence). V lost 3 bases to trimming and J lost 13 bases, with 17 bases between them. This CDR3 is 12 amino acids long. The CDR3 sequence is CSASFGSAGEYF. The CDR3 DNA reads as TGCAGTGCTAGCTTTGGGTCAGCTGGGGAGTATTTT.

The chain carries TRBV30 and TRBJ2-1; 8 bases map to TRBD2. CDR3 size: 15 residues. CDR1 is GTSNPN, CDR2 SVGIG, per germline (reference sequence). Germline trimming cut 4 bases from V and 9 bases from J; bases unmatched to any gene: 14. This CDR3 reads CAWKGGAGVIGEQFF. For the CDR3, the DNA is TGTGCCTGGAAGGGGGGAGCGGGAGTGATTGGTGAGCAGTTCTTC.

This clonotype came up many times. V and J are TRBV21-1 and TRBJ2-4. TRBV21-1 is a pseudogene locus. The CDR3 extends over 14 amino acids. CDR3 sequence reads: CASSKVWGLDIQYF. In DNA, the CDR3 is TGTGCCAGCAGCAAGGTGTGGGGTTTGGACATTCAGTACTTC.

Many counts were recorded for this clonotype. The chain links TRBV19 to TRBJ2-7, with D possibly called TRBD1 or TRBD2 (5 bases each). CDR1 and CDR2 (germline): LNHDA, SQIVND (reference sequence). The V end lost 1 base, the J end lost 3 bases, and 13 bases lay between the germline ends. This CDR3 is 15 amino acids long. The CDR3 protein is CASSIALGRHYEQYF. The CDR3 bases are TGTGCCAGTAGTATAGCCCTGGGACGCCACTACGAGCAGTACTTC.

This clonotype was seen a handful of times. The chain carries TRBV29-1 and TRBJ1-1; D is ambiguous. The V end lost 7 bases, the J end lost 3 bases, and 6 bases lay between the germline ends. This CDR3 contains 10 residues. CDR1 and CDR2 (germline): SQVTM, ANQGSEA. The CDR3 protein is CSASHTEAFF. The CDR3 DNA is TGCAGCGCCAGTCACACTGAAGCTTTCTTT.

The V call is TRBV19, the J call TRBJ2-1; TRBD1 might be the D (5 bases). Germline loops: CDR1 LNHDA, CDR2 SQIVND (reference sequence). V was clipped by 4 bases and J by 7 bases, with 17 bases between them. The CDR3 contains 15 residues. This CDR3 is CASSTTSASGNEQFF. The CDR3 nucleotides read TGTGCCAGTAGTACGACCTCTGCCTCAGGGAATGAGCAGTTCTTC.

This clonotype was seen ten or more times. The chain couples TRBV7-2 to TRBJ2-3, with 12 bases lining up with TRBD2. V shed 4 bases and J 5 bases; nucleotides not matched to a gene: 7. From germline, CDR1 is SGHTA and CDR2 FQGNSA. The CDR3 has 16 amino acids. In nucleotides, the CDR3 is TGTGCCAGCAGCTCTCTAGCGGGGGGGGCTGGAGATACGCAGTATTTT. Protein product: CASSSLAGGAGDTQYF. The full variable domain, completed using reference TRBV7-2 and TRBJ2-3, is GAGVSQSPSNKVTEKGKDVELRCDPISGHTALYWYRQSLGQGLEFLIYFQGNSAPDKSGLPSDRFSAERTGGSVSTLTIQRTQQEDSAVYLCASSSLAGGAGDTQYFGPGTRLTVL.

CDR3 sequence reads: CASSFPDYLLEQYF. Written as DNA, the CDR3 is TGTGCCAGCAGTTTCCCTGACTACCTACTCGAGCAGTACTTC. This chain joins TRBV28 and TRBJ2-7, with D tentatively TRBD2 (5 bases). This CDR3 spans 14 amino acids. The ends were cut back, 3 bases at V and 6 bases at J, with 15 bases in the middle. Germline lookup yields CDR1 MDHEN and CDR2 SYDVKM.

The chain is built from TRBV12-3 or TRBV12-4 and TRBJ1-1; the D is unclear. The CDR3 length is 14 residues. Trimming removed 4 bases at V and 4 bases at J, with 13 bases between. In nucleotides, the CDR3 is TGTGCCAGCAGTTCTGGACCCTCGGGCACTGAAGCTTTCTTT. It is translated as CASSSGPSGTEAFF.

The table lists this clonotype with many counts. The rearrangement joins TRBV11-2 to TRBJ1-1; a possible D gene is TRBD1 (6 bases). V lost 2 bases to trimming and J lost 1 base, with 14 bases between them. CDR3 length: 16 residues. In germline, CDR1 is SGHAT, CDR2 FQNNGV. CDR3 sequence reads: CASSLSAGEQNTEAFF. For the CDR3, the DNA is TGTGCCAGCAGCTTAAGCGCAGGGGAGCAGAACACTGAAGCTTTCTTT.

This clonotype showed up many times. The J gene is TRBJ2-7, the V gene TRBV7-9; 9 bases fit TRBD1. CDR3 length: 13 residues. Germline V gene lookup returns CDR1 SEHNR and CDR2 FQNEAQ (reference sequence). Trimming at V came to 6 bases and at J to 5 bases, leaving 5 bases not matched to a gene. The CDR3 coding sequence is TGTGCCAGCAGGGGGACAGGGCAGAACGAGCAGTACTTC. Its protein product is CASRGTGQNEQYF.

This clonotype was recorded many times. The CDR3 bases are TGTGCCAGCAGTCCCCGACAGCCCTACGAGCAGTACTTC. This codes for CASSPRQPYEQYF. The chain has TRBV6-1 and TRBJ2-7; weak D call: TRBD1 (5 bases). V was shortened by 5 bases and J by 2 bases, with 10 bases between the two germline ends. CDR3 size: 13 residues. CDR1 and CDR2 from the germline V gene are MNHNS and SASEGT.

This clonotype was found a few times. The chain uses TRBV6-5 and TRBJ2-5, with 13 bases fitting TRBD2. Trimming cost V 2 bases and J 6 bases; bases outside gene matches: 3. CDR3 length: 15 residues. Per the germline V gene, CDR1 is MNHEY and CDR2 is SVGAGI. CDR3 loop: CASSYGTSGMKTQYF. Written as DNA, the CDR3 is TGTGCCAGCAGTTACGGGACTAGCGGGATGAAGACCCAGTACTTC.

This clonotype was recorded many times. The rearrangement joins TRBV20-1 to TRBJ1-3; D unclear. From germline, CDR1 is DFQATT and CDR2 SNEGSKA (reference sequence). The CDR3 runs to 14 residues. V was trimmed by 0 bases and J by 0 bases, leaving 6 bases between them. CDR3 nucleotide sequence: TGCAGTGCTAGAGAGGGAGCCTCTGGAAACACCATATATTTT. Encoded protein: CSAREGASGNTIYF.

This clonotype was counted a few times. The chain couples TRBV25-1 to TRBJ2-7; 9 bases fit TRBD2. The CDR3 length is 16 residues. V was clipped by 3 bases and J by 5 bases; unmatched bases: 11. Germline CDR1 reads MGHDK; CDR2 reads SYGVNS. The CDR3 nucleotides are TGTGCCAGCAGTGACGGAATAGCGGGAGTAGATCACGAGCAGTACTTC. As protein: CASSDGIAGVDHEQYF.

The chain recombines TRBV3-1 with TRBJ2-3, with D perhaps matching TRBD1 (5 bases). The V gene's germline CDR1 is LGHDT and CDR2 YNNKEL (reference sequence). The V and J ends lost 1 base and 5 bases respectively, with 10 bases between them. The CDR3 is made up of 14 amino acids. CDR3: CASSQGPQGDTQYF. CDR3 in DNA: TGTGCCAGCAGCCAAGGCCCTCAGGGAGATACGCAGTATTTT.

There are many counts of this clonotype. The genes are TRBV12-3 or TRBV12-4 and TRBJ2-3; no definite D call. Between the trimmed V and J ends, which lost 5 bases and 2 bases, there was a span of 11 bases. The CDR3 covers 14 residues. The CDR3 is CASSLHALTDTQYF. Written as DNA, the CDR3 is TGTGCCAGCAGTCTCCACGCCCTCACAGATACGCAGTATTTT.

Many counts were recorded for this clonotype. This CDR3 reads CATLPDFDHYGYTF. CDR3 DNA sequence: TGTGCCACCCTTCCGGATTTCGACCACTATGGCTACACCTTC. The chain carries TRBV19 and TRBJ1-2; D is unclear. V lost 10 bases and J 3 bases, leaving 18 bases between the germline ends. The CDR3 covers 14 residues. Germline loops: CDR1 LNHDA, CDR2 SQIVND (reference sequence). The entire variable domain, with the rest obtained from reference TRBV19 and TRBJ1-2, is as follows: DGGITQSPKYLFRKEGQNVTLSCEQNLNHDAMYWYRQDPGQGLRLIYYSQIVNDFQKGDIAEGYSVSREKKESFPLTVTSAQKNPTAFYLCATLPDFDHYGYTFGSGTRLTVV.